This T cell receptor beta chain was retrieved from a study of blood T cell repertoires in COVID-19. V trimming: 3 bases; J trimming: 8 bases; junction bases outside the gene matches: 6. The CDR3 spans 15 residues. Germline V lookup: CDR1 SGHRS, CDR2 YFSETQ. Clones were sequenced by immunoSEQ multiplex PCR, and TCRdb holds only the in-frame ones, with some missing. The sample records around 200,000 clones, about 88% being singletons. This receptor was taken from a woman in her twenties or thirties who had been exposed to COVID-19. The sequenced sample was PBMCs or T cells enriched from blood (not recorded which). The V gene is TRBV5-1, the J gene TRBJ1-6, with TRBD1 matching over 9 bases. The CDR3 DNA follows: TGCGCCAGCAGCTCTGGGACAGGGTGGGATTCACCCCTCCACTTT. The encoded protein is CASSSGTGWDSPLHF.